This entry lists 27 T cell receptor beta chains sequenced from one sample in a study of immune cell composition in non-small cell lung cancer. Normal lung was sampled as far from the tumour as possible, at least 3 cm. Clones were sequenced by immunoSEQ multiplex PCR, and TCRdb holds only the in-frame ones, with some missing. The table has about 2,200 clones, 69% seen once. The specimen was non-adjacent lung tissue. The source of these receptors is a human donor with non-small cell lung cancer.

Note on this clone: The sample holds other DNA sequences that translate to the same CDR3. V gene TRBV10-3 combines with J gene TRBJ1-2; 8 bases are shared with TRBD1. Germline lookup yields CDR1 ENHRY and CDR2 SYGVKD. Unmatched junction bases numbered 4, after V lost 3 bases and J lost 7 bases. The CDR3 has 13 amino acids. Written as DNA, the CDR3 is TGTGCCATCAGTGAAGTGGGACAGGCTGGCTACACCTTC. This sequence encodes CAISEVGQAGYTF.

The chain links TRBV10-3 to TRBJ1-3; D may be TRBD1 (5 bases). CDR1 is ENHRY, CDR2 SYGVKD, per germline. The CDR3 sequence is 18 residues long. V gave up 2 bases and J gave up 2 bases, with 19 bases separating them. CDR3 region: CAISEPGREVVTGNTIYF. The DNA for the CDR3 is TGTGCCATCAGTGAGCCGGGCAGGGAGGTAGTCACTGGAAACACCATATATTTT.

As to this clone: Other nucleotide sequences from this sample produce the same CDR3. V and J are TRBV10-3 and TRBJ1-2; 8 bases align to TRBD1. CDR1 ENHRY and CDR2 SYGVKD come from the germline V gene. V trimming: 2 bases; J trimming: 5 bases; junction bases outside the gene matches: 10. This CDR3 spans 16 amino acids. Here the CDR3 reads CAISEPDRGSRYGYTF. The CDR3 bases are TGTGCCATCAGTGAGCCAGACAGGGGCAGCAGGTATGGCTACACCTTC.

The CDR3 loop is CASSSGSNYSPLHF. CDR3 nucleotides: TGTGCCAGCAGTTCCGGGTCCAACTATTCACCCCTCCACTTT. The rearrangement uses TRBV7-8 and TRBJ1-6; D gene ambiguous. Trimming took off 6 bases at V and 8 bases at J, with 14 bases between the two ends. The CDR3 runs 14 residues. From germline, CDR1 is SGHVS and CDR2 FQNEAQ. The full variable domain, rest sourced from reference TRBV7-8 and TRBJ1-6, is GAGVSQSPRYKVAKRGQDVALRCDPISGHVSLFWYQQALGQGPEFLTYFQNEAQLDKSGLPSDRFFAERPEGSVSTLKIQRTQQEDSAVYLCASSSGSNYSPLHFGNGTRLTVT.

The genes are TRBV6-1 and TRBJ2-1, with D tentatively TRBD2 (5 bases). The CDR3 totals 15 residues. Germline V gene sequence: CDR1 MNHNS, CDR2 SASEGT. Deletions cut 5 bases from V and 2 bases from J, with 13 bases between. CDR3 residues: CASSRRGRAYNEQFF. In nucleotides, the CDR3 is TGTGCCAGCAGTCGCCGGGGTAGGGCCTACAATGAGCAGTTCTTC.

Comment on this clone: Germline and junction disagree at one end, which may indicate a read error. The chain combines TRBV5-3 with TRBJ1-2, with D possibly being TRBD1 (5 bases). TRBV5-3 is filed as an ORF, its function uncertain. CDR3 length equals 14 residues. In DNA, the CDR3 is TGTGCCAGCAGCTTCGGACGGGGGGTCTATGGCTACACCTTC. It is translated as CASSFGRGVYGYTF.

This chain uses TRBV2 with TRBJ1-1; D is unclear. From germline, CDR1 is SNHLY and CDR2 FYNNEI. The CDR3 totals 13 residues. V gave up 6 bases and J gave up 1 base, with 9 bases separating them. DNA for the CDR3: TGTGCCAGCAGATGGAGGCGGAACACTGAAGCTTTCTTT. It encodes CASRWRRNTEAFF.

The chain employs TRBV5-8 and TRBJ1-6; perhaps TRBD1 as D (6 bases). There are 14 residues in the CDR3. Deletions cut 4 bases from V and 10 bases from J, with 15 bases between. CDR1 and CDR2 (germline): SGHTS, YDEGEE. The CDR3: CASSTGMTWSPLHF. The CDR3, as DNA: TGTGCCAGCAGCACAGGGATGACTTGGTCACCCCTCCACTTT. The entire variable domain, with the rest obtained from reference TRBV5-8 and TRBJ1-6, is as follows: EAGVTQSPTHLIKTRGQQATLRCSPISGHTSVYWYQQALGLGLQFLLWYDEGEERNRGNFPPRFSGRQFPNYSSELNVNALELEDSALYLCASSTGMTWSPLHFGNGTRLTVT.

CDR3 in DNA: TGTGCCAGTAAAATCGACAGGGACCCCTACAATGAGCAGTTCTTC. Its translation: CASKIDRDPYNEQFF. This chain uses TRBV19 with TRBJ2-1; 7 bases are a match to TRBD1. Germline CDR1 is LNHDA and CDR2 is SQIVND (reference sequence). The junction had 8 bases not matched to a gene; V was cut back by 7 bases and J by 2 bases. The CDR3 has 15 amino acids. Using reference TRBV19 and TRBJ2-1 for the parts outside the CDR3, the full variable domain is DGGITQSPKYLFRKEGQNVTLSCEQNLNHDAMYWYRQDPGQGLRLIYYSQIVNDFQKGDIAEGYSVSREKKESFPLTVTSAQKNPTAFYLCASKIDRDPYNEQFFGPGTRLTVL.

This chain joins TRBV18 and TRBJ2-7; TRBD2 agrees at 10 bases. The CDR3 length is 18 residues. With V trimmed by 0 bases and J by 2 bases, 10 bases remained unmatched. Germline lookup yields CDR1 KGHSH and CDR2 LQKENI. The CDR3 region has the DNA TGTGCCAGCTCACCACCGGCTAGCGGGGGAGAAAATACCTACGAGCAGTACTTC. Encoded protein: CASSPPASGGENTYEQYF.

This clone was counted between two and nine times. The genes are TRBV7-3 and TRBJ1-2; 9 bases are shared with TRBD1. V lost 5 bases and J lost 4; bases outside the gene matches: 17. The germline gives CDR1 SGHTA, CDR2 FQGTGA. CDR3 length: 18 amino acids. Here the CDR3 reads CASSDTATGGRLGYGYTF. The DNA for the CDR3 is TGTGCCAGCAGCGACACGGCGACAGGGGGTAGGCTAGGCTATGGCTACACCTTC.

CDR3 in amino acids: CASRRGAGTDTQYF. CDR3 bases: TGTGCCAGCAGGCGGGGGGCCGGTACAGATACGCAGTATTTT. The chain carries TRBV7-2 and TRBJ2-3; TRBD2 aligns across 8 bases. The CDR3 totals 14 residues. Germline V gene sequence: CDR1 SGHTA, CDR2 FQGNSA. V dropped 6 bases and J dropped 3; count of bases not matched to a gene: 5.

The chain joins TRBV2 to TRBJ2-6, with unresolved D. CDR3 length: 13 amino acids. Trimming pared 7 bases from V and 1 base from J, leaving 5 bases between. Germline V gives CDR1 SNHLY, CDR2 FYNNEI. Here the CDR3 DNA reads TGTGCCAGCACCCTTTCTGGGGCCAACGTCCTGACTTTC. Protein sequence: CASTLSGANVLTF. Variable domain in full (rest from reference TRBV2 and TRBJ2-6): EPEVTQTPSHQVTQMGQEVILRCVPISNHLYFYWYRQILGQKVEFLVSFYNNEISEKSEIFDDQFSVERPDGSNFTLKIRSTKLEDSAMYFCASTLSGANVLTFGAGSRLTVL.

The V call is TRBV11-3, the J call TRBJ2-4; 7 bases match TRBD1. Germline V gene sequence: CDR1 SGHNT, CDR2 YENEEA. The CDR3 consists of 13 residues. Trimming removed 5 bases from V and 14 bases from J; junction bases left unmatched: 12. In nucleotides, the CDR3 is TGTGCCAGCAGCGATAGCCCGGGACAGCGAGAGTACTTC. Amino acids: CASSDSPGQREYF.

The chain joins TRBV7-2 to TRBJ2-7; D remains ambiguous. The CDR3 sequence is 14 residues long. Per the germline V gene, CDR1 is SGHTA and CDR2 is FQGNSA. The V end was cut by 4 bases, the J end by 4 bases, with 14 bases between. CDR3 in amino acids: CASSSIAGSYEQYF. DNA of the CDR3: TGTGCCAGCAGCTCAATAGCTGGGTCTTACGAGCAGTACTTC. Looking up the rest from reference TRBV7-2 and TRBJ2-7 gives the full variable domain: GAGVSQSPSNKVTEKGKDVELRCDPISGHTALYWYRQSLGQGLEFLIYFQGNSAPDKSGLPSDRFSAERTGGSVSTLTIQRTQQEDSAVYLCASSSIAGSYEQYFGPGTRLTVT.

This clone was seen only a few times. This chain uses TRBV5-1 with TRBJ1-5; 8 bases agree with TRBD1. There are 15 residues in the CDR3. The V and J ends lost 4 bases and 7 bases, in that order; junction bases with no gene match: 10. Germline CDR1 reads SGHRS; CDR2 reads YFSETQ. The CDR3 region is CASSVTGQAGQPQHF. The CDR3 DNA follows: TGCGCCAGCAGCGTAACGGGACAGGCAGGACAGCCCCAGCATTTT. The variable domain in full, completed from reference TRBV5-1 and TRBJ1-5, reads KAGVTQTPRYLIKTRGQQVTLSCSPISGHRSVSWYQQTPGQGLQFLFEYFSETQRNKGNFPGRFSGRQFSNSRSEMNVSTLELGDSALYLCASSVTGQAGQPQHFGDGTRLSIL.

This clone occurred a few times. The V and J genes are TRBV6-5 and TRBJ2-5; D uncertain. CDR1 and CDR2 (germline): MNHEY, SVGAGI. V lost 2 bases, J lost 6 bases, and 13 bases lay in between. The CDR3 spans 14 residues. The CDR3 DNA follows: TGTGCCAGCAGTTACGTACCCCGAAGCAAGACCCAGTACTTC. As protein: CASSYVPRSKTQYF.

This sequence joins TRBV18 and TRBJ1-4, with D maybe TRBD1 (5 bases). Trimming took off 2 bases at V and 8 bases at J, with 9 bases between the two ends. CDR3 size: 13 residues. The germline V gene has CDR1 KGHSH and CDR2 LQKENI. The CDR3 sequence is CASSPGRGEKLFF. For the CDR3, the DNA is TGTGCCAGCTCACCAGGAAGGGGCGAAAAACTGTTTTTT. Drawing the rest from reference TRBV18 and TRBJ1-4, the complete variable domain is NAGVMQNPRHLVRRRGQEARLRCSPMKGHSHVYWYRQLPEEGLKFMVYLQKENIIDESGMPKERFSAEFPKEGPSILRIQQVVRGDSAAYFCASSPGRGEKLFFGSGTQLSVL.

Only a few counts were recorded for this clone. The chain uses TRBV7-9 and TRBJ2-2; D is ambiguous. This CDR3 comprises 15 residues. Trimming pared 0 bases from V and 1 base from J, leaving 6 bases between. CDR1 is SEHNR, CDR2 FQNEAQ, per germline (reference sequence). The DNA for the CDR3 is TGTGCCAGCAGCTTAGCGCGTCAGAACACCGGGGAGCTGTTTTTT. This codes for CASSLARQNTGELFF.

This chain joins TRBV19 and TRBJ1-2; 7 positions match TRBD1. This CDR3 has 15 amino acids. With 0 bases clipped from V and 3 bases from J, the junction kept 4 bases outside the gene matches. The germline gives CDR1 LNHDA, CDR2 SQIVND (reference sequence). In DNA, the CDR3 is TGTGCCAGTAGTATAGATCATGGGACAGACTATGGCTACACCTTC. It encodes CASSIDHGTDYGYTF. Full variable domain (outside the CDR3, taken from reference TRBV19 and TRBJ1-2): DGGITQSPKYLFRKEGQNVTLSCEQNLNHDAMYWYRQDPGQGLRLIYYSQIVNDFQKGDIAEGYSVSREKKESFPLTVTSAQKNPTAFYLCASSIDHGTDYGYTFGSGTRLTVV.

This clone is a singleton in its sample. The chain's CDR3 is CASSPNRGREETQYF. The CDR3 coding sequence is TGTGCCAGCAGTCCAAACAGGGGGCGAGAGGAGACCCAGTACTTC. V is TRBV7-2 and J is TRBJ2-5, with TRBD1 identical over 9 bases. The V gene end was trimmed by 6 bases and the J gene end by 5 bases; junction bases not matched to a gene: 10. Germline V gene data show CDR1 as SGHTA and CDR2 as FQGNSA. CDR3 length: 15 residues.

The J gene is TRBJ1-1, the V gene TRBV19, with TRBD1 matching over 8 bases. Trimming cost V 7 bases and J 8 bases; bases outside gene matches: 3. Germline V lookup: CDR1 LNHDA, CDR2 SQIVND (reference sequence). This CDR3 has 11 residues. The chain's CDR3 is CASNHRGEAFF. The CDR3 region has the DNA TGTGCCAGTAACCACAGGGGGGAAGCTTTCTTT.

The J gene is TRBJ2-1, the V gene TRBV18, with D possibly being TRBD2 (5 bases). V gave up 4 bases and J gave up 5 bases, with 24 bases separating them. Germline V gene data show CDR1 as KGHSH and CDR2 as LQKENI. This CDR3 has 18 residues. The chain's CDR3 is CASSLRTEGLSLDNEQFF. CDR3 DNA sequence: TGTGCCAGCTCACTTCGGACTGAGGGATTGAGTCTCGACAATGAGCAGTTCTTC.

CDR3 DNA: TGTGCCAGCAGCTTAGCGCGTGAGGGTAGGGCTTTCTTT. Translating it yields CASSLAREGRAFF. The rearrangement uses TRBV7-9 and TRBJ1-1; no definite D call. This CDR3 has 13 amino acids. From germline, CDR1 is SEHNR and CDR2 FQNEAQ (reference sequence). Trimming pared 0 bases from V and 11 bases from J, leaving 13 bases between.

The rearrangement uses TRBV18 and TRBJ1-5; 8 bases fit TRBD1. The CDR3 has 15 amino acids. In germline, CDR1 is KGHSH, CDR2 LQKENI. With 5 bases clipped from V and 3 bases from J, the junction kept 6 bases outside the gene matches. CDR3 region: CASSKQGVDNQPQHF. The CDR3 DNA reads TGTGCCAGCTCAAAACAGGGGGTTGACAATCAGCCCCAGCATTTT.

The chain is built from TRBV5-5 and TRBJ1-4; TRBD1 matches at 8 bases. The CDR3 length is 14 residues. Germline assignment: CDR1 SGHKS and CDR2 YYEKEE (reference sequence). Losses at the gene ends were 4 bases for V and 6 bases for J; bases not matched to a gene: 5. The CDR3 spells CASSPGTGYEKLFF. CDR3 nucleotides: TGTGCCAGCAGCCCCGGGACAGGTTATGAAAAACTGTTTTTT.

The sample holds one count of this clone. CDR3 sequence: CASSLRSGGVISEQYF. In DNA, the CDR3 is TGTGCCAGCAGCTTAAGGTCAGGGGGCGTTATCTCCGAGCAGTACTTC. The V gene is TRBV7-9, the J gene TRBJ2-7, with 8 nucleotides matching TRBD1. J gave up 6 bases and V 2 bases, and 12 bases lay outside the gene matches. The CDR3 has 16 residues. Germline CDR1 is SEHNR and CDR2 is FQNEAQ (reference sequence).